Sequencing of this TCR beta chain was carried out in a study of shared clonotypes between healthy human individuals. Study findings and constraints: Compared with clonotypes that all four donors shared, non-shared clonotypes had lower generation probabilities.

Using immunoSEQ multiplex PCR, the repertoire was profiled, and TCRdb retains in-frame clones only, with some absent. Of approximately 1.5 million clones in the sample, 95% to 99% were seen once. As to this clone: Its specificity is unknown. The same CDR3 arises from other DNA sequences in this sample as well.

This CDR3 region has 11 residues. Trimming left V 7 bases short and J 0 bases short, with 2 bases between. The germline V gene has CDR1 SNHLY and CDR2 FYNNEI. The rearrangement uses TRBV2 and TRBJ2-3; D not resolved. The receptor was isolated from a man aged 25-45 years in good health. Source material: naive CD4+ T cells sorted from blood. Noted subset: CD45RA+ positively selected. The CDR3 bases are TGTGCCAGCAAGAGCACAGATACGCAGTATTTT. This sequence encodes CASKSTDTQYF.